Listed here is a single T cell receptor (beta chain). These data come from a study of PD-L1 blockade in urothelial cancer. In the study overall: Twenty-five of the 29 patients were men with bladder-origin urothelial cancer. Timepoints chosen for blood analysis were 3 weeks (second dose) and 6 weeks after treatment start.

V lost 5 bases and J lost 9, with 22 bases in between. This CDR3 region has 15 residues. In germline, CDR1 is SGHVS, CDR2 FQNEAQ. Regarding time point: pretreatment peripheral blood. Assay used: immunoSEQ multiplex PCR; TCRdb lists only in-frame clones, some missing. The table has some 44,000 clones, 75% to 85% seen once. The origin of this receptor is a man aged 55 to 70 with urothelial cancer. The chain combines TRBV7-8 with TRBJ1-2; D not resolved. The material was PBMCs, obtained around atezolizumab (anti-PD-L1) treatment. This CDR3 is CASSQAGLGAARYTF. Written as DNA, the CDR3 is TGTGCCAGCAGCCAGGCGGGTTTGGGCGCAGCCCGCTACACCTTC.